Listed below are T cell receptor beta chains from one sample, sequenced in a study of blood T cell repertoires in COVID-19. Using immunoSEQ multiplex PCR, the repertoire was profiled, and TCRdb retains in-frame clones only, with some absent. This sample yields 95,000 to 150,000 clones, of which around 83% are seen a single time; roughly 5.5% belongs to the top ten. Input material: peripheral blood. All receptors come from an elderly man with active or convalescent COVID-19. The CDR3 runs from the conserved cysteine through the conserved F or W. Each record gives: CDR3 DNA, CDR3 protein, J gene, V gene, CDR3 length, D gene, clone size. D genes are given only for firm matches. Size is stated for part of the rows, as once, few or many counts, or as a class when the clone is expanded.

CDR3 DNA: TGTGCCAGCAGCGTAAATTCCTACACTGAAGCTTTCTTT
CDR3 protein: CASSVNSYTEAFF
J gene: TRBJ1-1
V gene: TRBV9
CDR3 length: 13
D gene: -
clone size: -

CDR3 DNA: TGCGCCAGCAGCGCCCCCGAGACAGGGATGGAGACCCAGTACTTC
CDR3 protein: CASSAPETGMETQYF
J gene: TRBJ2-5
V gene: TRBV5-1
CDR3 length: 15
D gene: TRBD1
clone size: -

CDR3 DNA: TGTGCCAGCAGTTCCCAACAGGGGGAGAACACTGAAGCTTTCTTT
CDR3 protein: CASSSQQGENTEAFF
J gene: TRBJ1-1
V gene: TRBV27
CDR3 length: 15
D gene: TRBD1
clone size: -

CDR3 DNA: TGTGCCAGTAGTATTCCGGGACAGGAAGCTTTCTTT
CDR3 protein: CASSIPGQEAFF
J gene: TRBJ1-1
V gene: TRBV19
CDR3 length: 12
D gene: TRBD1
clone size: -

CDR3 DNA: TGTGCCAGCAGTGCCGCTACTTTCACTGAGCAGTTCTTC
CDR3 protein: CASSAATFTEQFF
J gene: TRBJ2-1
V gene: TRBV6-4
CDR3 length: 13
D gene: -
clone size: -

CDR3 DNA: TGTGCCAGCAGCCTAAGACAGGGGGATAACTATGGCTACACCTTC
CDR3 protein: CASSLRQGDNYGYTF
J gene: TRBJ1-2
V gene: TRBV7-2
CDR3 length: 15
D gene: TRBD1
clone size: -

CDR3 DNA: TGTGCCAGCAGGGACAGGGGTATGAACACTGAAGCTTTCTTT
CDR3 protein: CASRDRGMNTEAFF
J gene: TRBJ1-1
V gene: TRBV2
CDR3 length: 14
D gene: TRBD1
clone size: -

CDR3 DNA: TGTGCCAGCAGCTTGGATCGGACAGGGGGTGACTATGGCTACACCTTC
CDR3 protein: CASSLDRTGGDYGYTF
J gene: TRBJ1-2
V gene: TRBV5-4
CDR3 length: 16
D gene: TRBD1
clone size: few

CDR3 DNA: TGTGCCTTGACTAGCGGGGGGCTTACCGGGGAGCTGTTTTTT
CDR3 protein: CALTSGGLTGELFF
J gene: TRBJ2-2
V gene: TRBV30
CDR3 length: 14
D gene: TRBD2
clone size: few

CDR3 DNA: TGTGCCAGCAGCCGGCCTAGCGGGGGGCTCAATGAGCAGTTCTTC
CDR3 protein: CASSRPSGGLNEQFF
J gene: TRBJ2-1
V gene: TRBV5-6
CDR3 length: 15
D gene: TRBD2
clone size: few

CDR3 DNA: TGCGCCAGCAGCCAAGCCGCACGGGTCGGCGAGCAGTACTTC
CDR3 protein: CASSQAARVGEQYF
J gene: TRBJ2-7
V gene: TRBV4-3
CDR3 length: 14
D gene: -
clone size: -

CDR3 DNA: TGTGCCAGCAGTTTGGTGGCAAACTACGAGCAGTACTTC
CDR3 protein: CASSLVANYEQYF
J gene: TRBJ2-7
V gene: TRBV12-3/TRBV12-4
CDR3 length: 13
D gene: -
clone size: -

CDR3 DNA: TGTGCCATCCGGACAACTTATGGCTACACCTTC
CDR3 protein: CAIRTTYGYTF
J gene: TRBJ1-2
V gene: TRBV6-6
CDR3 length: 11
D gene: -
clone size: few

CDR3 DNA: TGCGCCAGCAGCCTGAACGCCGCGGGCTCCCGGAACGAGCAGTACTTC
CDR3 protein: CASSLNAAGSRNEQYF
J gene: TRBJ2-7
V gene: TRBV5-1
CDR3 length: 16
D gene: -
clone size: -

CDR3 DNA: TGTGCCAGCAGTTGGGGGGCTGAAGCTTTCTTT
CDR3 protein: CASSWGAEAFF
J gene: TRBJ1-1
V gene: TRBV6-5
CDR3 length: 11
D gene: -
clone size: -

CDR3 DNA: TGTGCCAGCACCCTGGACAGCTACACTGAAGCTTTCTTT
CDR3 protein: CASTLDSYTEAFF
J gene: TRBJ1-1
V gene: TRBV6-5
CDR3 length: 13
D gene: -
clone size: once

CDR3 DNA: TGCGCCAGCAGCATCCAGACAGGGGGTTCTTCACCCCTCCACTTT
CDR3 protein: CASSIQTGGSSPLHF
J gene: TRBJ1-6
V gene: TRBV5-1
CDR3 length: 15
D gene: TRBD1
clone size: -

CDR3 DNA: TGTGCCAGCAGCGGAGGAGGACAGGGGGTTAACTATGGCTACACCTTC
CDR3 protein: CASSGGGQGVNYGYTF
J gene: TRBJ1-2
V gene: TRBV9
CDR3 length: 16
D gene: TRBD1
clone size: few

CDR3 DNA: TGCGCCAGCAGCTCGGGAATGACAGGGTTTAATGAAAAACTGTTTTTT
CDR3 protein: CASSSGMTGFNEKLFF
J gene: TRBJ1-4
V gene: TRBV5-1
CDR3 length: 16
D gene: TRBD1
clone size: few

CDR3 DNA: TGTGCCAGCAGTTGGGACATTCGCACAGATACGCAGTATTTT
CDR3 protein: CASSWDIRTDTQYF
J gene: TRBJ2-3
V gene: TRBV6-2/TRBV6-3
CDR3 length: 14
D gene: -
clone size: -

CDR3 DNA: TGTGCCAGCAGTGTATCAACAGGGTTTAATTCACCCCTCCACTTT
CDR3 protein: CASSVSTGFNSPLHF
J gene: TRBJ1-6
V gene: TRBV2
CDR3 length: 15
D gene: -
clone size: -

CDR3 DNA: TGTGCCAGCAGTTTTTCGGGGACAGATTTTGGCTACACCTTC
CDR3 protein: CASSFSGTDFGYTF
J gene: TRBJ1-2
V gene: TRBV6-2/TRBV6-3
CDR3 length: 14
D gene: TRBD1
clone size: once

CDR3 DNA: TGTGCCAGCAGTCAAACGGACACGACCAACACCGGGGAGCTGTTTTTT
CDR3 protein: CASSQTDTTNTGELFF
J gene: TRBJ2-2
V gene: TRBV2
CDR3 length: 16
D gene: -
clone size: -

CDR3 DNA: TGTGCCAGCAGCCCCGCCGGCAGGGAATTCCTTGGCTACACCTTC
CDR3 protein: CASSPAGREFLGYTF
J gene: TRBJ1-2
V gene: TRBV7-9
CDR3 length: 15
D gene: -
clone size: -

CDR3 DNA: TGTGCCAGCAGCCCACGTAGCGGGAGCACAGATACGCAGTATTTT
CDR3 protein: CASSPRSGSTDTQYF
J gene: TRBJ2-3
V gene: TRBV2
CDR3 length: 15
D gene: TRBD2
clone size: -

CDR3 DNA: TGTGCCAGCAGCTTGGGGGGGGCCGGGGCCAACGTCCTGACTTTC
CDR3 protein: CASSLGGAGANVLTF
J gene: TRBJ2-6
V gene: TRBV7-8
CDR3 length: 15
D gene: -
clone size: -

CDR3 DNA: TGTGCCAGCTCACCATCGGACAGGGGTGGTGGCTACACCTTC
CDR3 protein: CASSPSDRGGGYTF
J gene: TRBJ1-2
V gene: TRBV18
CDR3 length: 14
D gene: TRBD1
clone size: -

CDR3 DNA: TGTGCCAGCAGTTCCGACGGGACACCGAACACTGAAGCTTTCTTT
CDR3 protein: CASSSDGTPNTEAFF
J gene: TRBJ1-1
V gene: TRBV28
CDR3 length: 15
D gene: -
clone size: -

CDR3 DNA: TGTGCCAGCAGTTTAAACCCCTCGGGACAGGGGCCCGCGCAGTATTTT
CDR3 protein: CASSLNPSGQGPAQYF
J gene: TRBJ2-3
V gene: TRBV28
CDR3 length: 16
D gene: TRBD1
clone size: -

CDR3 DNA: TGTGCCAGCTGGAGGGACGGGGTGGGTGGCTACACCTTC
CDR3 protein: CASWRDGVGGYTF
J gene: TRBJ1-2
V gene: TRBV6-5
CDR3 length: 13
D gene: -
clone size: once

CDR3 DNA: TGTGCCAGCAGTTACGGGGGAGACACAGATACGCAGTATTTT
CDR3 protein: CASSYGGDTDTQYF
J gene: TRBJ2-3
V gene: TRBV6-9
CDR3 length: 14
D gene: -
clone size: -

CDR3 DNA: TGTGCCAGCAGTTACGCGAGCGGCTACACAGATACGCAGTATTTT
CDR3 protein: CASSYASGYTDTQYF
J gene: TRBJ2-3
V gene: TRBV6-2/TRBV6-3
CDR3 length: 15
D gene: -
clone size: -

CDR3 DNA: TGTGCCAGCAGCCAAGATGGGCTAGCGGGGGCCACAGATACGCAGTATTTT
CDR3 protein: CASSQDGLAGATDTQYF
J gene: TRBJ2-3
V gene: TRBV4-2
CDR3 length: 17
D gene: TRBD2
clone size: -

CDR3 DNA: TGTGCCAGCAGTGGTACGGACAGGGACTACGAGCAGTACTTC
CDR3 protein: CASSGTDRDYEQYF
J gene: TRBJ2-7
V gene: TRBV2
CDR3 length: 14
D gene: TRBD1
clone size: -

CDR3 DNA: TGTGCCACCAGTGATTCGACAGGGATTGAAGAGACCCAGTACTTC
CDR3 protein: CATSDSTGIEETQYF
J gene: TRBJ2-5
V gene: TRBV24-1
CDR3 length: 15
D gene: TRBD1
clone size: -

CDR3 DNA: TGTGCCAGTAGTGTCGGACAGGGCGGAGGAAACACCATATATTTT
CDR3 protein: CASSVGQGGGNTIYF
J gene: TRBJ1-3
V gene: TRBV19
CDR3 length: 15
D gene: TRBD1
clone size: -

CDR3 DNA: TGTGCCAGCAGCCAAGACTCGGGACTATCTCGTGAGCAGTACTTC
CDR3 protein: CASSQDSGLSREQYF
J gene: TRBJ2-7
V gene: TRBV3-1/TRBV3-2
CDR3 length: 15
D gene: TRBD2
clone size: -

CDR3 DNA: TGTGCCATCAGTGACCCGGGACAGGGCCCTTTAGAGCAGTACTTC
CDR3 protein: CAISDPGQGPLEQYF
J gene: TRBJ2-7
V gene: TRBV10-3
CDR3 length: 15
D gene: TRBD1
clone size: -

CDR3 DNA: TGCAGTGCTAGTCGGACAGGGGTCACTGAAGCTTTCTTT
CDR3 protein: CSASRTGVTEAFF
J gene: TRBJ1-1
V gene: TRBV20-1
CDR3 length: 13
D gene: TRBD1
clone size: -

CDR3 DNA: TGTGCCAGCAGCTTAGTGGGACAGGGGTCCGAGCAGTACTTC
CDR3 protein: CASSLVGQGSEQYF
J gene: TRBJ2-7
V gene: TRBV7-9
CDR3 length: 14
D gene: TRBD1
clone size: -

CDR3 DNA: TGTGCCAGCAGCAGGGACAGGGGGCTGCGGGAGACCCAGTACTTC
CDR3 protein: CASSRDRGLRETQYF
J gene: TRBJ2-5
V gene: TRBV5-6
CDR3 length: 15
D gene: TRBD1
clone size: once